The next 24 T cell receptor beta chains were all read from a single sample in a study of Graves' ophthalmopathy and Graves' hyperthyroidism listed by TCRdb under 2018. Sequencer: Illumina HiSeq 2000. For repertoire sequencing, TCR beta CDR3 regions were amplified from RNA transcripts. HTBI primers and the Qiagen OneStep RT-PCR kit were used in a first-round RT-PCR, which was followed by a second-round multiplex PCR, size selection and purification. In-frame beta chains were kept once TCRdb had trimmed the public reads at Q25 with fastp and called clones with MiXCR. Every distinct CDR3 protein forms one entry, paired with its most common genes and DNA. The sample table lists about 400,000 distinct CDR3 sequences, 15% to 20% of them with a count of one. 1.6% of the sample lies in the top ten. Sequenced sample: peripheral blood. The receptors originated from a woman between 18 and 29 years old with Graves' ophthalmopathy. Donor details come from another sample of the same person, matched by shared clones.

This clonotype appeared many times. This chain uses TRBV27 with TRBJ2-7; D remains ambiguous. Trimming stripped 6 bases from V and 2 bases from J, with 11 bases between. This CDR3 has 13 residues. Germline V CDR1 and CDR2: MNHEY, SMNVEV (reference sequence). CDR3 sequence reads: CASRHRRAYEQYF. The CDR3 DNA is TGTGCCAGCAGACACCGAAGGGCCTACGAGCAGTACTTC.

This clonotype was seen ten or more times. V gene TRBV6-5 combines with J gene TRBJ2-5; D might be TRBD2 (5 bases). There are 16 residues in the CDR3. The germline V gene encodes CDR1 MNHEY and CDR2 SVGAGI. V shed 0 bases and J shed 4 bases, with 15 bases lying between them. CDR3 nucleotide sequence: TGTGCCAGCAGTTACTCGAGTTGGGGTGGAGGAGAGACCCAGTACTTC. This codes for CASSYSSWGGGETQYF.

This clonotype has at least ten counts. The J gene is TRBJ2-7, the V gene TRBV6-2 or TRBV6-3; 10 bases fit TRBD1. The V gene's germline CDR1 is MNHEY and CDR2 SVGEGT. V gave up 8 bases and J gave up 4 bases; unmatched junction bases: 8. This CDR3 region has 14 residues. The CDR3 loop is CASVGQGLPYEQYF. The CDR3 DNA reads TGTGCCAGCGTGGGACAGGGGCTACCTTACGAGCAGTACTTC.

This clonotype was counted ten times or more. The V and J genes are TRBV19 and TRBJ2-7; 7 bases are a match to TRBD1. This CDR3 is 14 amino acids long. The V segment lost 4 bases and the J segment 3 bases; nucleotides outside the gene matches: 6. Germline V gene lookup returns CDR1 LNHDA and CDR2 SQIVND (reference sequence). The DNA for the CDR3 is TGTGCCAGTAGTAAAATGGACAGGAACTACGAGCAGTACTTC. Its protein is CASSKMDRNYEQYF.

There are many counts of this clonotype. The CDR3 is CASRAGGASGANVLTF. The DNA for the CDR3 is TGTGCCAGCAGGGCAGGGGGGGCTTCTGGGGCCAACGTCCTGACTTTC. The J gene is TRBJ2-6, the V gene TRBV11-3, with D perhaps TRBD1 or TRBD2 (7 bases each). The CDR3 runs to 16 residues. Trimming left V 6 bases short and J 1 base short, with 13 bases between. Looked up from germline, CDR1 is SGHNT and CDR2 is YENEEA.

This clonotype was picked up many times. This chain links TRBV28 with TRBJ2-7, with a weak D call TRBD2 (6 bases). CDR3 length equals 15 residues. Germline loops: CDR1 MDHEN, CDR2 SYDVKM. Trimming removed 2 bases from V and 0 bases from J, with 11 bases in between. The CDR3 region has the DNA TGTGCCAGCAGTTTAGCGGGGAGCGGCTCCTACGAGCAGTACTTC. Amino acid sequence: CASSLAGSGSYEQYF.

The rearrangement joins TRBV6-2 or TRBV6-3 to TRBJ1-5; D remains ambiguous. Germline V gene data show CDR1 as MNHEY and CDR2 as SVGEGT. The CDR3 consists of 13 residues. The V end was cut by 4 bases, the J end by 6 bases, with 10 bases between. The CDR3 DNA reads TGTGCCAGCAGTTCCGGACCTGCTCAGCCCCAGCATTTT. Encoded protein: CASSSGPAQPQHF.

V gene TRBV24-1 combines with J gene TRBJ2-2; weak D call: TRBD1 (5 bases). The CDR3 contains 14 residues. Germline V lookup: CDR1 KGHDR, CDR2 SFDVKD. V lost 9 bases, J lost 0 bases, and 10 bases lay in between. The CDR3 nucleotides read TGTGCCACCCGACAGTTCGCGAACACCGGGGAGCTGTTTTTT. Its translation: CATRQFANTGELFF.

The table lists this clonotype with many counts. The genes are TRBV30 and TRBJ1-3; TRBD1 matches 8 bases. V dropped 3 bases and J dropped 0; count of bases not matched to a gene: 4. The germline gives CDR1 GTSNPN, CDR2 SVGIG (reference sequence). The CDR3 consists of 15 residues. The CDR3 nucleotides are TGTGCCTGGAGGATAGGGACAGGCTCTGGAAACACCATATATTTT. Its translation is CAWRIGTGSGNTIYF.

This clonotype was seen many times. The rearrangement links TRBV7-3 to TRBJ2-3; 8 bases align to TRBD1. J lost 6 bases, V lost 2 bases, and 4 bases had no gene match. The germline gives CDR1 SGHTA, CDR2 FQGTGA. The CDR3 covers 14 residues. Here the CDR3 DNA reads TGTGCCAGCAGCTTACGACAGGGGAGCGATACGCAGTATTTT. Protein sequence: CASSLRQGSDTQYF.

This clonotype was detected many times. The chain recombines TRBV19 with TRBJ2-2; unclear D gene. Per the germline V gene, CDR1 is LNHDA and CDR2 is SQIVND (reference sequence). The V end lost 3 bases, the J end lost 5 bases, and 16 bases lay between the germline ends. This CDR3 is 16 amino acids long. CDR3: CASSIDLSHGTGELFF. The CDR3 DNA is TGTGCCAGTAGTATCGATCTTTCGCACGGGACCGGGGAGCTGTTTTTT. The variable domain in full, completed from reference TRBV19 and TRBJ2-2, reads DGGITQSPKYLFRKEGQNVTLSCEQNLNHDAMYWYRQDPGQGLRLIYYSQIVNDFQKGDIAEGYSVSREKKESFPLTVTSAQKNPTAFYLCASSIDLSHGTGELFFGEGSRLTVL.

This clonotype was seen ten or more times. This chain links TRBV6-5 with TRBJ2-5; possible D gene TRBD2, 5 bases. The CDR3 runs 14 residues. Trimming shortened V by 4 bases and J by 13 bases, and 22 bases separated the two germline ends. The V gene's germline CDR1 is MNHEY and CDR2 SVGAGI. The CDR3 loop is CASSSRALVEARYF. In DNA, the CDR3 is TGTGCCAGCAGTTCCCGGGCGCTCGTGGAGGCCCGGTACTTC.

This clonotype was found many times. The chain joins TRBV20-1 to TRBJ2-7, with TRBD2 identical over 7 bases. The V segment lost 1 base and the J segment 6 bases; nucleotides outside the gene matches: 6. Germline V gene sequence: CDR1 DFQATT, CDR2 SNEGSKA (reference sequence). This CDR3 spans 13 amino acids. The CDR3 nucleotides are TGCAGTGCTAGAGCTGGGAGGGGCAGCGAGCAGTACTTC. It codes for CSARAGRGSEQYF.

This clonotype was counted at least ten times. The J gene is TRBJ2-5, the V gene TRBV20-1; no clear D. V shed 4 bases and J shed 0 bases, with 15 bases lying between them. Germline loops: CDR1 DFQATT, CDR2 SNEGSKA (reference sequence). The CDR3 is made up of 15 amino acids. DNA of the CDR3: TGCAGTGCTAACCCGACATTGGAGTACCAAGAGACCCAGTACTTC. Amino acids: CSANPTLEYQETQYF.

This clonotype has at least ten counts. The genes are TRBV6-2 or TRBV6-3 and TRBJ1-2; the D gene is possibly TRBD1 (6 bases). The CDR3 is 15 residues long. Trimming shortened V by 0 bases and J by 3 bases, and 11 bases separated the two germline ends. The germline gives CDR1 MNHEY, CDR2 SVGEGT. This CDR3 is CASSYSARGDYGYTF. The CDR3 DNA follows: TGTGCCAGCAGTTACTCGGCCAGGGGAGACTATGGCTACACCTTC.

This clonotype showed up many times. V gene TRBV7-8 combines with J gene TRBJ2-5; possible D gene TRBD2, 7 bases. V was cut by 4 bases and J by 5 bases, with 17 bases left in between. The CDR3 consists of 15 residues. CDR1 SGHVS and CDR2 FQNEAQ come from the germline V gene. The CDR3 region is CASSSETGGQETQYF. CDR3 sequence (DNA): TGTGCCAGCAGCTCTGAGACGGGGGGCCAGGAGACCCAGTACTTC.

This chain uses TRBV7-3 with TRBJ1-1, with D possibly TRBD1 on 6 matching bases. The CDR3 consists of 15 residues. Germline CDR1 reads SGHTA; CDR2 reads FQGTGA. V lost 5 bases, J lost 2 bases, and 15 bases lay in between. CDR3 sequence: CASSAMTGDNTEAFF. The CDR3, as DNA: TGTGCCAGCAGCGCAATGACAGGAGATAACACTGAAGCTTTCTTT.

This clonotype appeared many times. The chain links TRBV7-6 to TRBJ2-7; D remains ambiguous. This CDR3 has 15 residues. Germline V CDR1 and CDR2: SGHVS, FNYEAQ. Trimming took off 5 bases at V and 7 bases at J, with 21 bases between the two ends. The CDR3 is CASSPTRWGNEEQYF. The CDR3 nucleotides read TGTGCCAGCAGCCCTACTCGATGGGGTAACGAAGAGCAGTACTTC.

This clonotype was observed at least ten times. The rearrangement joins TRBV7-9 to TRBJ1-5; no clear D. Trimming left V 0 bases short and J 6 bases short, with 9 bases between. The CDR3 has 14 residues. The germline V gene has CDR1 SEHNR and CDR2 FQNEAQ (reference sequence). The CDR3: CASSLAGVAQPQHF. The CDR3 DNA reads as TGTGCCAGCAGCTTAGCAGGAGTAGCTCAGCCCCAGCATTTT.

The rearrangement joins TRBV7-2 to TRBJ2-5; the D gene is possibly TRBD1 (6 bases). Germline loops: CDR1 SGHTA, CDR2 FQGNSA. The CDR3 runs to 14 residues. With 3 bases removed from V and 5 bases from J, the gap between germline ends came to 13 bases. The CDR3 spells CASSFGGQAETQYF. CDR3 coding DNA: TGTGCCAGCAGCTTTGGGGGCCAGGCGGAGACCCAGTACTTC.

The chain's CDR3 is CASSDKRGYSSYEQYF. The CDR3 DNA follows: TGTGCCAGCAGTGACAAGCGCGGGTATAGCTCCTACGAGCAGTACTTC. J is TRBJ2-7 and V is TRBV6-1, with D possibly being TRBD2 (5 bases). The CDR3 spans 16 residues. The V end lost 3 bases, the J end lost 0 bases, and 15 bases lay between the germline ends. Germline values: CDR1 MNHNS, CDR2 SASEGT.

In this sample, this clonotype turned up many times. This rearrangement joins TRBV6-1 to TRBJ2-3; tentatively, D is TRBD2 (6 bases). V lost 3 bases and J 0 bases, leaving 13 bases between the germline ends. The CDR3 spans 16 residues. Germline CDR1 MNHNS, CDR2 SASEGT. The CDR3 is CASSERGMPSTDTQYF. The CDR3 coding sequence is TGTGCCAGCAGTGAGCGGGGAATGCCTAGCACAGATACGCAGTATTTT.

This clonotype has a count of ten or more. This rearrangement joins TRBV29-1 to TRBJ2-7, with D perhaps matching TRBD1 (6 bases). Germline CDR1 and CDR2: SQVTM and ANQGSEA. The CDR3 runs 12 residues. Trimming cost V 4 bases and J 3 bases, with 10 bases left between them. CDR3 amino acids: CSVVPGDYEQYF. CDR3 in DNA: TGCAGCGTTGTGCCAGGGGACTACGAGCAGTACTTC.

In this sample, this clonotype turned up many times. J is TRBJ1-3 and V is TRBV4-2, with a weak D call TRBD1 (5 bases). Trimming shortened V by 4 bases and J by 2 bases, and 27 bases separated the two germline ends. The CDR3 extends over 20 amino acids. Germline V gene sequence: CDR1 LGHNA, CDR2 YNFKEQ. Here the CDR3 reads CASSRRRGIRAFDPGNTIYF. CDR3 nucleotide sequence: TGTGCCAGCAGCCGACGGAGGGGAATCAGGGCATTCGATCCTGGAAACACCATATATTTT.